These 22 T cell receptor beta chains were all obtained from the same sample, sequenced in a study of cytomegalovirus exposure and HLA in healthy donors. Here immunoSEQ multiplex PCR was the method, and the copy in TCRdb shows in-frame clones only, minus some. The sample gives 30,000 to 40,000 clones, over 85% of which show up once; approximately 3.2% is in the top ten. Sequencing was performed on PBMCs. The receptor source for this set is a man aged 18 to 30 in good health and CMV-seronegative.

The chain is built from TRBV5-1 and TRBJ2-5; perhaps TRBD2 as D (5 bases). Germline V gene sequence: CDR1 SGHRS, CDR2 YFSETQ. The CDR3 consists of 14 residues. Trimming cost V 4 bases and J 0 bases, with 10 bases left between them. The CDR3 is CASSPQADQETQYF. In nucleotides, the CDR3 is TGCGCCAGCAGCCCCCAAGCGGACCAAGAGACCCAGTACTTC.

The chain carries TRBV7-9 and TRBJ2-5; TRBD2 might be the D (6 bases). Germline V lookup: CDR1 SEHNR, CDR2 FQNEAQ (reference sequence). This CDR3 region has 13 residues. V lost 5 bases to trimming and J lost 5 bases, with 12 bases between them. In DNA, the CDR3 is TGTGCCAGCAGCCAGCGACTAGTGGAGACCCAGTACTTC. Translated: CASSQRLVETQYF.

The chain links TRBV7-8 to TRBJ1-5; no clear D gene. Germline-derived CDR1 and CDR2 are SGHVS and FQNEAQ. This CDR3 contains 14 residues. V lost 2 bases to trimming and J lost 4 bases, with 9 bases between them. The CDR3 DNA reads TGTGCCAGCAGCTTAAAGAGGGAAAATCAGCCCCAGCATTTT. It encodes CASSLKRENQPQHF.

The rearrangement links TRBV7-6 to TRBJ2-3, with unresolved D. The CDR3 consists of 14 residues. Trimming shortened V by 1 base and J by 3 bases, and 8 bases separated the two germline ends. Per the germline V gene, CDR1 is SGHVS and CDR2 is FNYEAQ. The CDR3 sequence: CASSLGAPTDTQYF. CDR3 DNA sequence: TGTGCCAGCAGCTTAGGGGCTCCGACAGATACGCAGTATTTT.

The CDR3 is CASSLGGGGPEQFF. Here the CDR3 DNA reads TGTGCCAGCAGCTTAGGTGGCGGGGGGCCAGAGCAGTTCTTC. V and J are TRBV11-2 and TRBJ2-1; 8 bases are a match to TRBD2. V dropped 1 base and J dropped 10; count of bases not matched to a gene: 6. Germline CDR1 and CDR2: SGHAT and FQNNGV. The CDR3 sequence is 14 residues long. The variable domain in full, with the rest retrieved from reference TRBV11-2 and TRBJ2-1, is EAGVAQSPRYKIIEKRQSVAFWCNPISGHATLYWYQQILGQGPKLLIQFQNNGVVDDSQLPKDRFSAERLKGVDSTLKIQPAKLEDSAVYLCASSLGGGGPEQFFGPGTRLTVL.

This chain joins TRBV5-1 and TRBJ2-5; no reliable D call. CDR3 length: 13 amino acids. V was pared by 0 bases and J by 3 bases, with 6 bases between. Germline V gene sequence: CDR1 SGHRS, CDR2 YFSETQ. Here the CDR3 DNA reads TGCGCCAGCAGCTTGGGACTGGAAGAGACCCAGTACTTC. Its protein is CASSLGLEETQYF.

This chain uses TRBV14 with TRBJ2-6; 7 positions agree with TRBD1. Germline loops: CDR1 SGHDN, CDR2 FVKESK. V was clipped by 3 bases and J by 0 bases; unmatched bases: 5. CDR3 length: 17 amino acids. CDR3 region: CASSHGGQHSGANVLTF. DNA for the CDR3: TGTGCCAGCAGCCATGGGGGACAGCACTCTGGGGCCAACGTCCTGACTTTC.

This rearrangement joins TRBV28 to TRBJ2-2; the D gene is possibly TRBD2 (6 bases). The CDR3 totals 17 residues. The germline V gene has CDR1 MDHEN and CDR2 SYDVKM. V lost 1 base and J lost 0, with 12 bases in between. The CDR3 DNA is TGTGCCAGCAGTTTATCCGGGACTCACTCGAACACCGGGGAGCTGTTTTTT. Translating it yields CASSLSGTHSNTGELFF.

The chain uses TRBV7-3 and TRBJ2-1, with a possible D match to TRBD2 (5 bases). V was shortened by 0 bases and J by 7 bases, with 13 bases between the two germline ends. The germline V gene has CDR1 SGHTA and CDR2 FQGTGA. CDR3 length: 15 amino acids. CDR3 sequence (DNA): TGTGCCAGCAGCTTAACGGCTAGCCCGCGGAATGAGCAGTTCTTC. Residues: CASSLTASPRNEQFF.

The chain uses TRBV5-1 and TRBJ1-1; no reliable D call. Germline CDR1 and CDR2: SGHRS and YFSETQ. The length of the CDR3 is 14 residues. Trimming removed 4 bases at V and 4 bases at J, with 14 bases between. CDR3: CASSPPGLPTEAFF. DNA of the CDR3: TGCGCCAGCAGCCCACCTGGGCTTCCCACTGAAGCTTTCTTT.

The rearrangement uses TRBV11-3 and TRBJ2-5; perhaps TRBD2 as D (5 bases). Germline CDR1 reads SGHNT; CDR2 reads YENEEA. This CDR3 comprises 15 residues. Trimming took 0 bases from V and 4 from J, leaving 12 bases between them. The chain's CDR3 is CASSLDGGLGETQYF. The CDR3 nucleotides are TGTGCCAGCAGCTTAGATGGCGGACTGGGAGAGACCCAGTACTTC. Full variable domain (missing parts from reference TRBV11-3 and TRBJ2-5): EAGVVQSPRYKIIEKKQPVAFWCNPISGHNTLYWYLQNLGQGPELLIRYENEEAVDDSQLPKDRFSAERLKGVDSTLKIQPAELGDSAVYLCASSLDGGLGETQYFGPGTRLLVL.

In DNA form, the CDR3 reads TGTGCCAGCAGCCCTAGAGGTGGGGCCTACACCTTC. It codes for CASSPRGGAYTF. The V gene is TRBV7-6, the J gene TRBJ1-2; a possible D gene is TRBD1 (5 bases). The CDR3 covers 12 residues. V dropped 5 bases and J dropped 10 bases, with 14 bases sitting between them. From germline, CDR1 is SGHVS and CDR2 FNYEAQ.

This clone showed up just a few times. CDR3 DNA: TGTGCCAGCAGCGTAACCCCCACATACGAGCAGTACTTC. Translated, it gives CASSVTPTYEQYF. This chain joins TRBV9 and TRBJ2-7, with no clear D. The germline gives CDR1 SGDLS, CDR2 YYNGEE. The CDR3 runs to 13 residues. V lost 1 base and J lost 4, with 9 bases in between. The full variable domain, rest sourced from reference TRBV9 and TRBJ2-7, is DSGVTQTPKHLITATGQRVTLRCSPRSGDLSVYWYQQSLDQGLQFLIQYYNGEERAKGNILERFSAQQFPDLHSELNLSSLELGDSALYFCASSVTPTYEQYFGPGTRLTVT.

The DNA for the CDR3 is TGTGCCAGCAGTTTAGGCGGAACTGGAAACACCATATATTTT. This translates into CASSLGGTGNTIYF. V usage is TRBV28 and J usage is TRBJ1-3; D remains ambiguous. CDR1 is MDHEN, CDR2 SYDVKM, per germline. The V end lost 2 bases, the J end lost 2 bases, and 7 bases lay between the germline ends. The CDR3 covers 14 residues.

The chain recombines TRBV6-1 with TRBJ2-7; 15 bases map to TRBD2. J gave up 3 bases and V 6 bases, and 3 bases lay outside the gene matches. The CDR3 covers 15 residues. Germline assignment: CDR1 MNHNS and CDR2 SASEGT. CDR3 amino acids: CASRGLAGGVYEQYF. CDR3 sequence (DNA): TGTGCCAGCAGAGGACTAGCGGGAGGGGTCTACGAGCAGTACTTC.

V gene TRBV6-6 combines with J gene TRBJ1-1; unclear D gene. There are 14 residues in the CDR3. Germline CDR1 reads MNHNY; CDR2 reads SVGAGI (reference sequence). Between the trimmed V and J ends, which lost 5 bases and 3 bases, there was a span of 13 bases. For the CDR3, the DNA is TGTGCCAGCAGTCCCCCCGACATATACACTGAAGCTTTCTTT. It encodes CASSPPDIYTEAFF.

The chain couples TRBV7-2 to TRBJ1-2; weak D call: TRBD1 (6 bases). Looked up from germline, CDR1 is SGHTA and CDR2 is FQGNSA. CDR3 length equals 13 residues. Deletions cut 6 bases from V and 7 bases from J, with 15 bases between. The DNA for the CDR3 is TGTGCCAGCAGGGAGGGGGGGCCGGGTGGCTACACCTTC. Translation: CASREGGPGGYTF.

V usage is TRBV7-9 and J usage is TRBJ1-1; 7 nucleotides line up with TRBD1. The CDR3 has 15 residues. V gave up 5 bases and J gave up 3 bases; unmatched junction bases: 9. Germline CDR1 is SEHNR and CDR2 is FQNEAQ (reference sequence). CDR3 sequence reads: CASSEMGRGDTEAFF. CDR3 DNA: TGTGCCAGCAGCGAGATGGGCAGGGGGGACACTGAAGCTTTCTTT.

A few counts support this clone. V is TRBV6-1 and J is TRBJ2-7; D is unresolved. Germline-derived CDR1 and CDR2 are MNHNS and SASEGT. Trimming stripped 0 bases from V and 3 bases from J, with 3 bases between. The CDR3 contains 12 residues. CDR3 sequence reads: CASSEAYYEQYF. The CDR3 coding sequence is TGTGCCAGCAGTGAAGCTTACTACGAGCAGTACTTC.

This chain joins TRBV2 and TRBJ2-5, with a possible D match to TRBD1 (6 bases). The germline CDR1 and CDR2 sequences are SNHLY and FYNNEI. The CDR3 is 12 amino acids. The V end was cut by 4 bases, the J end by 5 bases, with 8 bases between. In DNA form, the CDR3 reads TGTGCCAGCAGTGCACAGGGCGAGACCCAGTACTTC. It codes for CASSAQGETQYF.

The chain couples TRBV18 to TRBJ1-5, with a tentative D call TRBD1 (5 bases). V lost 6 bases and J lost 3, with 18 bases in between. Germline CDR1 KGHSH, CDR2 LQKENI. This CDR3 is 16 amino acids long. The CDR3 DNA sequence: TGTGCCAGCTCCCAGGCGGGGACGGACTACAATCAGCCCCAGCATTTT. Its protein is CASSQAGTDYNQPQHF.

The sample holds a few counts of this clone. The J gene is TRBJ2-2, the V gene TRBV11-2; D remains ambiguous. V was clipped by 2 bases and J by 3 bases, with 4 bases between them. The CDR3 contains 13 residues. In germline, CDR1 is SGHAT, CDR2 FQNNGV. The CDR3 sequence is CASSLIDTGELFF. The CDR3 coding sequence is TGTGCCAGCAGCTTAATCGACACCGGGGAGCTGTTTTTT.